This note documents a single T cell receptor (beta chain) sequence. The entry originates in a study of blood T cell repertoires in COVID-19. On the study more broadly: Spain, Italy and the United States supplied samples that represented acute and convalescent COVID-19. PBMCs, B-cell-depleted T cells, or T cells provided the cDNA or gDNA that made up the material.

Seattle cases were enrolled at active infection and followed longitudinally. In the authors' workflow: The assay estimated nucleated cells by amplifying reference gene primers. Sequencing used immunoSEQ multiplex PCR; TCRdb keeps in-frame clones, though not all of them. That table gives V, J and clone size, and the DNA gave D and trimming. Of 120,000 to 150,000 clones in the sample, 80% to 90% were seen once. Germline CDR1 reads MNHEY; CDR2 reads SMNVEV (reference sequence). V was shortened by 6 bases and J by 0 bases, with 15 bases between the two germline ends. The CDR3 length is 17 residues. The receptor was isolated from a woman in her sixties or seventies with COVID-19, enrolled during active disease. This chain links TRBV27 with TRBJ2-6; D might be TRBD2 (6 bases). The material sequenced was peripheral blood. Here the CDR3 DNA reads TGTGCCAGCAGGCCCACCATGGGGGGCTCTGGGGCCAACGTCCTGACTTTC. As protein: CASRPTMGGSGANVLTF. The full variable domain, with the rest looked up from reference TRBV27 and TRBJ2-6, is EAQVTQNPRYLITVTGKKLTVTCSQNMNHEYMSWYRQDPGLGLRQIYYSMNVEVTDKGDVPEGYKVSRKEKRNFPLILESPSPNQTSLYFCASRPTMGGSGANVLTFGAGSRLTVL.